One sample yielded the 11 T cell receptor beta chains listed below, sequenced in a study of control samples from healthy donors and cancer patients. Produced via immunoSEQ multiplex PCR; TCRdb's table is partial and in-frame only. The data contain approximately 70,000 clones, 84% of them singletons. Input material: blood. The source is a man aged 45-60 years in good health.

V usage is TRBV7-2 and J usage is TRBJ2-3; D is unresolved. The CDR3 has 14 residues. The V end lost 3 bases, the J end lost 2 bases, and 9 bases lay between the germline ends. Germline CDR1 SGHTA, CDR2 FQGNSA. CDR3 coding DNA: TGTGCCAGCAGCTTCCCTAGTCCCACAGATACGCAGTATTTT. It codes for CASSFPSPTDTQYF.

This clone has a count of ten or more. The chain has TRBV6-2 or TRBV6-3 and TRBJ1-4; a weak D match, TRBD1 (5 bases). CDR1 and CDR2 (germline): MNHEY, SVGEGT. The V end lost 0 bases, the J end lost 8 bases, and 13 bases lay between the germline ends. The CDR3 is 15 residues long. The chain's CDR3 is CASSYSDSPGEKLFF. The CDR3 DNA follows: TGTGCCAGCAGTTACTCAGACAGTCCGGGCGAAAAACTGTTTTTT.

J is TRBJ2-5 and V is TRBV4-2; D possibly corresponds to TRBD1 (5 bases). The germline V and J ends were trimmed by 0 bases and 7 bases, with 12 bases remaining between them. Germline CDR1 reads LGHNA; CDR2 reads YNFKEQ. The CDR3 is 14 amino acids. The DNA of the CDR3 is TGTGCCAGCAGCCAAGAGGACACCACCGGGACCCAGTACTTC. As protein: CASSQEDTTGTQYF.

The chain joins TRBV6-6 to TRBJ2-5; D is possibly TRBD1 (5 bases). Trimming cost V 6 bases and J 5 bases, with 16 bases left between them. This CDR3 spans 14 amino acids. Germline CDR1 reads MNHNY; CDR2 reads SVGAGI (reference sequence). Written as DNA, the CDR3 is TGTGCCAGCAGAAAGTTGACAGTAGGGGAGACCCAGTACTTC. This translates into CASRKLTVGETQYF.

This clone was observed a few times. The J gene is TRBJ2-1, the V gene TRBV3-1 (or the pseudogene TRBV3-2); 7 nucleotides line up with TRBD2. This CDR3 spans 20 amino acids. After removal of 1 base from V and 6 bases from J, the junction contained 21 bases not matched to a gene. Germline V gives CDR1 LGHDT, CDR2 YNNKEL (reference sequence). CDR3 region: CASSQVQFDGGWVLGNEQFF. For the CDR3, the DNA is TGTGCCAGCAGCCAAGTACAGTTTGACGGGGGGTGGGTTCTTGGCAATGAGCAGTTCTTC.

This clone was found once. The CDR3 protein is CATSDPGGQGVRETQYF. CDR3 bases: TGTGCCACCAGTGATCCGGGGGGACAGGGGGTTCGAGAGACCCAGTACTTC. The chain combines TRBV24-1 with TRBJ2-5; 11 bases align to TRBD1. V lost 3 bases, J lost 4 bases, and 9 bases stayed unmatched. The CDR3 has 17 amino acids. Germline assignment: CDR1 KGHDR and CDR2 SFDVKD.

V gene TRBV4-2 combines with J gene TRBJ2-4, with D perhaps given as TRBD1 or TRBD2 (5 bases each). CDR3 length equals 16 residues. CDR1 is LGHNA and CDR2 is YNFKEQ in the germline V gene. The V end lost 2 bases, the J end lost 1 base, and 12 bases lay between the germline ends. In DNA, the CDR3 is TGTGCCAGCAGCCAAAGCCCTCGGGGCGCCAAAAACATTCAGTACTTC. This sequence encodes CASSQSPRGAKNIQYF.

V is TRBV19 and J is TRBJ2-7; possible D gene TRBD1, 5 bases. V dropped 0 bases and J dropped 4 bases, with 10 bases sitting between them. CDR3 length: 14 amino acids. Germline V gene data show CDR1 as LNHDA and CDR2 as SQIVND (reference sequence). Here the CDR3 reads CASSIDYRFYEQYF. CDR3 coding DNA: TGTGCCAGTAGTATAGATTACAGGTTTTACGAGCAGTACTTC.

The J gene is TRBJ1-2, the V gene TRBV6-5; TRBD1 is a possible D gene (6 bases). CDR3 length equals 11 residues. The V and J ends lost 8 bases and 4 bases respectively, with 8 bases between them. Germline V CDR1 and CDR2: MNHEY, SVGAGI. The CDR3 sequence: CASRDIYGYTF. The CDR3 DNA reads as TGTGCCAGCCGGGACATCTATGGCTACACCTTC.

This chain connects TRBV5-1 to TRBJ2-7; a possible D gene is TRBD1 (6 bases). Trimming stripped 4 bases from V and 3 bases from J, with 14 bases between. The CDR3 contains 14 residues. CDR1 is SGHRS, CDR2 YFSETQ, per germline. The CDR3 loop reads CASSKAQGIYEQYF. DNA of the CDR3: TGCGCCAGCAGCAAAGCTCAGGGGATCTACGAGCAGTACTTC.

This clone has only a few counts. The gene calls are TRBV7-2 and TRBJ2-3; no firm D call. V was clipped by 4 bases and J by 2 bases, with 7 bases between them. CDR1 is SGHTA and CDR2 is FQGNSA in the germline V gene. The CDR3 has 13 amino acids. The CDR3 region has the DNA TGTGCCAGCAGCTCCCAACACACAGATACGCAGTATTTT. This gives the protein CASSSQHTDTQYF.